The next 21 T cell receptor beta chains were all read from a single sample in a study of cytomegalovirus exposure and HLA in healthy donors. PCR primers comprised 60 Vbeta and 13 Jbeta primers. The assay was immunoSEQ multiplex PCR, and TCRdb's table has in-frame clones only and misses some. The sample holds around 140,000 clones, 75% to 85% seen once. What was sequenced was PBMCs. The receptors stem from a woman aged 18-35 years in good health and CMV-seropositive.

The chain combines TRBV4-3 with TRBJ2-7; TRBD2 agrees at 10 bases. Germline lookup yields CDR1 LGHNA and CDR2 YSLEER. The J segment lost 5 bases and the V segment lost 4 bases, leaving 14 bases of the junction unmatched. The CDR3 totals 17 residues. The DNA of the CDR3 is TGCGCCAGCAGCCTCTCCTTCGTGAGCGGGGGGGCAGACGAGCAGTACTTC. Protein: CASSLSFVSGGADEQYF.

The chain joins TRBV28 to TRBJ1-1; D gene ambiguous. CDR1 is MDHEN, CDR2 SYDVKM, per germline. The CDR3 is made up of 13 amino acids. V was pared by 2 bases and J by 5 bases, with 9 bases between. CDR3 bases: TGTGCCAGCAGTTTACTCACATGGACTGAAGCTTTCTTT. The encoded protein is CASSLLTWTEAFF.

The chain carries TRBV5-4 and TRBJ2-5, with 9 bases aligning to TRBD2. CDR3 size: 15 residues. From germline, CDR1 is SGHNT and CDR2 YYREEE (reference sequence). V lost 3 bases, J lost 5 bases, and 8 bases stayed unmatched. The CDR3 sequence is CASSYAGGSRETQYF. The CDR3 region has the DNA TGTGCCAGCAGCTACGCGGGGGGGTCTCGGGAGACCCAGTACTTC. Filled out from reference TRBV5-4 and TRBJ2-5, the complete variable domain reads ETGVTQSPTHLIKTRGQQVTLRCSSQSGHNTVSWYQQALGQGPQFIFQYYREEENGRGNFPPRFSGLQFPNYSSELNVNALELDDSALYLCASSYAGGSRETQYFGPGTRLLVL.

The rearrangement joins TRBV7-9 to TRBJ2-3, with D tentatively TRBD1 (7 bases). The CDR3 loop spans 13 amino acids. The ends were cut back, 5 bases at V and 6 bases at J, with 12 bases in the middle. CDR1 SEHNR and CDR2 FQNEAQ come from the germline V gene (reference sequence). Written as DNA, the CDR3 is TGTGCCAGCAGCCCCAGGGGGGAGGATACGCAGTATTTT. This sequence encodes CASSPRGEDTQYF.

V usage is TRBV5-4 and J usage is TRBJ1-2; 10 bases agree with TRBD1. CDR3 length: 16 residues. Germline loops: CDR1 SGHNT, CDR2 YYREEE (reference sequence). Trimming took 2 bases from V and 1 from J; bases not matched to a gene: 5. The CDR3 coding sequence is TGTGCCAGCAGCTTCCCCGGGACAGGGGTTAACTATGGCTACACCTTC. Translation gives CASSFPGTGVNYGYTF.

V is TRBV7-9 and J is TRBJ2-3, with D hard to call. Germline assignment: CDR1 SEHNR and CDR2 FQNEAQ (reference sequence). The CDR3 has 16 amino acids. The V gene lost 5 bases and the J gene lost 6 bases, with 21 bases spanning the gap. CDR3 DNA sequence: TGTGCCAGCAGCCGTACCACCCTGACTTATTCCGATACGCAGTATTTT. Its protein is CASSRTTLTYSDTQYF.

V and J are TRBV4-2 and TRBJ2-3; TRBD2 matches at 13 bases. CDR1 and CDR2 from the germline V gene are LGHNA and YNFKEQ. CDR3 size: 18 residues. Trimming removed 1 base from V and 3 bases from J; junction bases left unmatched: 7. The CDR3 DNA follows: TGTGCCAGCAGCCAAGTAGGACTAGCGGGGGCTAGGACAGATACGCAGTATTTT. This sequence encodes CASSQVGLAGARTDTQYF.

The V gene is TRBV19, the J gene TRBJ2-2; D possibly corresponds to TRBD1 (5 bases). The CDR3 sequence is 16 residues long. V lost 1 base to trimming and J lost 3 bases, with 12 bases between them. CDR1 is LNHDA, CDR2 SQIVND, per germline (reference sequence). In DNA, the CDR3 is TGTGCCAGTAGTATAGGAAGGGGCTACGACACCGGGGAGCTGTTTTTT. This codes for CASSIGRGYDTGELFF.

The genes are TRBV5-1 and TRBJ1-1, with D possibly being TRBD1 (6 bases). The V gene's germline CDR1 is SGHRS and CDR2 YFSETQ. The CDR3 has 15 amino acids. Trimming cost V 0 bases and J 0 bases, with 9 bases left between them. CDR3: CASSLGDTMNTEAFF. CDR3 DNA sequence: TGCGCCAGCAGCTTGGGGGACACCATGAACACTGAAGCTTTCTTT.

V gene TRBV5-1 combines with J gene TRBJ2-2, with D perhaps TRBD2 (5 bases). From germline, CDR1 is SGHRS and CDR2 YFSETQ. The CDR3 runs to 13 residues. The V and J ends lost 4 bases and 6 bases respectively, with 10 bases between them. This CDR3 is CASSLPGSGELFF. CDR3 DNA: TGCGCCAGCAGCCTGCCGGGGTCCGGGGAGCTGTTTTTT.

V and J are TRBV25-1 and TRBJ1-1; perhaps TRBD1 as D (6 bases). Germline-derived CDR1 and CDR2 are MGHDK and SYGVNS. V dropped 5 bases and J dropped 5 bases, with 15 bases sitting between them. The CDR3 covers 14 residues. The CDR3 region is CASSFDAQGTEAFF. For the CDR3, the DNA is TGTGCCAGCAGTTTTGACGCCCAGGGGACTGAAGCTTTCTTT.

This clone showed up just once. This chain connects TRBV5-6 to TRBJ1-2; no firm D call. Looked up from germline, CDR1 is SGHDT and CDR2 is YYEEEE. The CDR3 is 14 residues long. Deletions cut 6 bases from V and 1 base from J, with 13 bases between. The CDR3 DNA reads as TGTGCCAGCACCCTGACAACGAATAACTATGGCTACACCTTC. Amino acid sequence: CASTLTTNNYGYTF.

This chain connects TRBV19 to TRBJ2-1, with TRBD2 identical over 9 bases. Unmatched junction bases numbered 7, after V lost 3 bases and J lost 7 bases. Germline V gene data show CDR1 as LNHDA and CDR2 as SQIVND (reference sequence). This CDR3 has 15 amino acids. CDR3 loop: CASSITSGGRNEQFF. For the CDR3, the DNA is TGTGCCAGTAGTATTACCAGCGGGGGGAGGAATGAGCAGTTCTTC.

The table lists this clone with a few counts. The chain couples TRBV28 to TRBJ2-7, with D perhaps matching TRBD1 (6 bases). Trimming cost V 6 bases and J 5 bases, with 20 bases left between them. The CDR3 spans 15 residues. Germline CDR1 and CDR2: MDHEN and SYDVKM. In nucleotides, the CDR3 is TGTGCCAGCAGCTTCGCAACAGGGCCAAGGAACGAGCAGTACTTC. Residues: CASSFATGPRNEQYF. The variable domain in full, completed from reference TRBV28 and TRBJ2-7, reads DVKVTQSSRYLVKRTGEKVFLECVQDMDHENMFWYRQDPGLGLRLIYFSYDVKMKEKGDIPEGYSVSREKKERFSLILESASTNQTSMYLCASSFATGPRNEQYFGPGTRLTVT.

This clone was picked up one time. The chain links TRBV19 to TRBJ2-1; 7 bases map to TRBD2. In germline, CDR1 is LNHDA, CDR2 SQIVND (reference sequence). The junction had 9 bases not matched to a gene; V was cut back by 5 bases and J by 2 bases. This CDR3 is 16 amino acids long. The CDR3 loop is CASSLKRGRTYNEQFF. CDR3 nucleotides: TGTGCCAGTAGTCTCAAGCGGGGCCGTACCTACAATGAGCAGTTCTTC.

This clone was seen only once. The chain recombines TRBV15 with TRBJ1-3; D is unclear. Trimming took 1 base from V and 0 from J, leaving 10 bases between them. The CDR3 spans 16 residues. Germline values: CDR1 LNHNV, CDR2 YYDKDF (reference sequence). The chain's CDR3 is CATSRAAGSSGNTIYF. The CDR3 coding sequence is TGTGCCACCAGCAGAGCGGCGGGCAGCTCTGGAAACACCATATATTTT.

V usage is TRBV6-5 and J usage is TRBJ1-1; no clear D. V was cut by 4 bases and J by 1 base, with 13 bases left in between. Looked up from germline, CDR1 is MNHEY and CDR2 is SVGAGI. The CDR3 has 15 residues. CDR3 in DNA: TGTGCCAGCAGTTCCGGGAGAGGGAGGAACACTGAAGCTTTCTTT. This sequence encodes CASSSGRGRNTEAFF.

This clone was detected once. The V gene is TRBV5-1, the J gene TRBJ2-7; 9 nucleotides line up with TRBD1. Per the germline V gene, CDR1 is SGHRS and CDR2 is YFSETQ. The CDR3 contains 13 residues. The trim removed 4 bases at V and 5 bases at J, leaving 4 bases unmatched. The CDR3 reads CASSLGQGNEQYF. CDR3 nucleotide sequence: TGCGCCAGCAGCCTCGGACAGGGGAACGAGCAGTACTTC.

J is TRBJ2-1 and V is TRBV5-4, with D possibly TRBD1 on 5 matching bases. CDR1 and CDR2 (germline): SGHNT, YYREEE (reference sequence). The V gene lost 4 bases and the J gene lost 6 bases, with 14 bases spanning the gap. The CDR3 has 14 residues. The CDR3 DNA follows: TGTGCCAGCAGCCCTACGTTAGGGGTCAATGAGCAGTTCTTC. Translation: CASSPTLGVNEQFF.

The chain carries TRBV9 and TRBJ2-1; TRBD1 is a possible D gene (6 bases). CDR3 length equals 17 residues. CDR1 SGDLS and CDR2 YYNGEE come from the germline V gene. Trimming stripped 0 bases from V and 4 bases from J, with 17 bases between. CDR3 region: CASSVGGRSREYNEQFF. In DNA form, the CDR3 reads TGTGCCAGCAGCGTAGGGGGGCGGTCGAGAGAGTACAATGAGCAGTTCTTC.

This clone was observed a few times. The gene calls are TRBV7-9 and TRBJ1-6; the match to TRBD1 covers 9 bases. V lost 5 bases to trimming and J lost 8 bases; unmatched junction nucleotides: 7. There are 15 residues in the CDR3. CDR1 is SEHNR, CDR2 FQNEAQ, per germline (reference sequence). CDR3 coding DNA: TGTGCCAGCAGCCGGACAGGGGCCCGCGATTCACCCCTCCACTTT. This translates into CASSRTGARDSPLHF.